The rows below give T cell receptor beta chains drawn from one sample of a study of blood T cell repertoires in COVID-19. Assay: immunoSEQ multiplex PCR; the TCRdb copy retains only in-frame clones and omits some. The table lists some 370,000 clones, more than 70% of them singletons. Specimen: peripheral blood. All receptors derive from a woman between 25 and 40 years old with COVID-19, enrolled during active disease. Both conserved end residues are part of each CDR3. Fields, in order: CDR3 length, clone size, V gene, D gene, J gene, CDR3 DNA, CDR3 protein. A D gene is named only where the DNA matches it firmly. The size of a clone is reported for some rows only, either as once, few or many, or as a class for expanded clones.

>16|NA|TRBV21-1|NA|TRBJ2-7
TGTGCCAGCATCCACCAGCCGGGACAGGGTATAGAAGAGCAGTACTTC
CASIHQPGQGIEEQYF
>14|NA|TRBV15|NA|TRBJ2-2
TGTGCCACCGCAGGGGTTAGGAACACCGGGGAGCTGTTTTTT
CATAGVRNTGELFF
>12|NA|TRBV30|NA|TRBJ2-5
TGTGCCTGGAGTGTACATTCGGGGACCCAGTACTTC
CAWSVHSGTQYF
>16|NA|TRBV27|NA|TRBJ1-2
TGTGCCAGCTCTTTTGTGGGGGGGGCAAGAGGCTATGGCTACACCTTC
CASSFVGGARGYGYTF
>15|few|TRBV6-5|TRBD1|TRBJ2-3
TGTGCCAGCAGTTACGTGGGACAGGGGGCATATACGCAGTATTTT
CASSYVGQGAYTQYF
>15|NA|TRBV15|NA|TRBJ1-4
TGTGCCACCAGCAGGGGAGAGGGGACTGGTGAAAAACTGTTTTTT
CATSRGEGTGEKLFF
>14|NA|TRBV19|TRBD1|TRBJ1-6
TGTGCCAGTACCCCGGACAGGGAAGGGTCACCCCTCCACTTT
CASTPDREGSPLHF
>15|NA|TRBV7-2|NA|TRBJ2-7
TGTGCCAGCAGCTTAGATGGTGCGGGAAACTACGAGCAGTACTTC
CASSLDGAGNYEQYF
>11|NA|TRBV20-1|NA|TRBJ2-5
TGCAGTGCTTGGGGCACGGAGACCCAGTACTTC
CSAWGTETQYF
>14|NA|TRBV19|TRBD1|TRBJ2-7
TGTGCCAGTACGCCGGGACAGGGGGCGCGGGAGCAGTACTTC
CASTPGQGAREQYF
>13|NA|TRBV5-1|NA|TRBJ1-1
TGCGCCAGCAGACAGGACATGAACACTGAAGCTTTCTTT
CASRQDMNTEAFF
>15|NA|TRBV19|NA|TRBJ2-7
TGTGCCAGTAGCAACGCGGGGACAGTAATCTACGAGCAGTACTTC
CASSNAGTVIYEQYF
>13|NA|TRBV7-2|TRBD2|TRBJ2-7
TGTGCCAGCATCCCCGGGACTAGCGGGAGCTTGTACTTC
CASIPGTSGSLYF
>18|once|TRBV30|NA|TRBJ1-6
TGTGCCTGGAGTGTACGCGGGGCCGGGAGCTCCTATAATTCACCCCTCCACTTT
CAWSVRGAGSSYNSPLHF
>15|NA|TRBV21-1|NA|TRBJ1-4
TGTGCCAGCAGCACCAACAGGGGGCGTAAGGAAAAACTGTTTTTT
CASSTNRGRKEKLFF
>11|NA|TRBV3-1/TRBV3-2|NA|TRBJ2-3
TGTGCCAGCACGGCGGGTGATACGCAGTATTTT
CASTAGDTQYF
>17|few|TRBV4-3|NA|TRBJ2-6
TGCGCCAGCAGCCAAGGCGAAAGCGGCGGTGGGGCCAACGTCCTGACTTTC
CASSQGESGGGANVLTF
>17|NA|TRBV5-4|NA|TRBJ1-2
TGTGCCAGCAGCAGAGGAGGAGATACTTCCTCTAACTATGGCTACACCTTC
CASSRGGDTSSNYGYTF
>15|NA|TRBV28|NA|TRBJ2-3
TGTGCCAGCAGTTCGGGGGGCGGGGCCACAGATACGCAGTATTTT
CASSSGGGATDTQYF
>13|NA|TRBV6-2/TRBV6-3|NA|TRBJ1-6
TGTGCCAGCAGTTACGACAGCCAGTCACCCCTCCACTTT
CASSYDSQSPLHF
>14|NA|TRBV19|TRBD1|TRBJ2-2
TGTGCCAGTAGGACAGGGGGGAACACCGGGGAGCTGTTTTTT
CASRTGGNTGELFF
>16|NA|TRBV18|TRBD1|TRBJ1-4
TGTGCCAGCTCACTGGGACAGGTTGCAACTAATGAAAAACTGTTTTTT
CASSLGQVATNEKLFF
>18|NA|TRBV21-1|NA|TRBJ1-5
TGTGCCAGCAGCAAAATTGGGACAGGGGATTCGCGCAATCAGCCCCAGCATTTT
CASSKIGTGDSRNQPQHF
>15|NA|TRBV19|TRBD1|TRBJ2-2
TGTGCCAGTAGGGCGCAGGGGGCATTTACCGGGGAGCTGTTTTTT
CASRAQGAFTGELFF
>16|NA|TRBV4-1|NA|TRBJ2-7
TGCGCCAGCAGCCAAGAGGGCAGGGGTGTACGCTACGAGCAGTACTTC
CASSQEGRGVRYEQYF
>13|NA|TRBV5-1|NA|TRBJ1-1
TGCGCCAGTTCACAGGGACGGGGAACTGAAGCTTTCTTT
CASSQGRGTEAFF
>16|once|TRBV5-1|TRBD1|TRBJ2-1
TGCGCCAGCAGCCCGTCCCCCCCGGACAGGGGCAATGAGCAGTTCTTC
CASSPSPPDRGNEQFF
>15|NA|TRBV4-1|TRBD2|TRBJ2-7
TGCGCCAGCAGCCTAGCGGGAGGCTTCTCCTACGAGCAGTACTTC
CASSLAGGFSYEQYF
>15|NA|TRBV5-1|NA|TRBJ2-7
TGCGCCAGCAGCTTGGAACCGTTGGAGGGCTACGAGCAGTACTTC
CASSLEPLEGYEQYF
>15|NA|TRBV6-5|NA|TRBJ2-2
TGTGCCAGCAGTTCTCCGGGACACCCACCCGGGGAGCTGTTTTTT
CASSSPGHPPGELFF
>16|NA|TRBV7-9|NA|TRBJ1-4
TGTGCCAGCAGCACCCTCGGGGAATCAACTAATGAAAAACTGTTTTTT
CASSTLGESTNEKLFF
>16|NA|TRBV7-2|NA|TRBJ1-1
TGTGCCAGCAGCTACGCCGGGACAACAAGGAACACTGAAGCTTTCTTT
CASSYAGTTRNTEAFF
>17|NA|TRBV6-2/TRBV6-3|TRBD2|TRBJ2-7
TGTGCCAGCAGTTACCCTGGACTAGCGGTAGACTACTACGAGCAGTACTTC
CASSYPGLAVDYYEQYF
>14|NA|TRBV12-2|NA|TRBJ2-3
TGTGCAAGTCGTTCGTGGACTTCCACAGATACGCAGTATTTT
CASRSWTSTDTQYF
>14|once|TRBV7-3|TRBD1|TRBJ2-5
TGTGCCAGCAGCTCAGGGACAGGGTCAGAGACCCAGTACTTC
CASSSGTGSETQYF
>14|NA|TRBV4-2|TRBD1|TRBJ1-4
TGTGCCAGCAGCCTGGACAGGACAAGTGAAAAACTGTTTTTT
CASSLDRTSEKLFF
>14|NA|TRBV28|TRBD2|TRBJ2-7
TGTGCCTCCTCCGGGCTAGCGGGACCCTACGAGCAGTACTTC
CASSGLAGPYEQYF
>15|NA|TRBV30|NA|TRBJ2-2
TGTGCCTGGAGAAGGCCCGGAGGAGACACCGGGGAGCTGTTTTTT
CAWRRPGGDTGELFF
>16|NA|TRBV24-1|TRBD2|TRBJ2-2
TGTGCCACCAGTGATTTGGCGGGGGGTAGTCCCGGGGAGCTGTTTTTT
CATSDLAGGSPGELFF